The present entry profiles one TCR beta chain with its context. The data derive from a study of blood T cell repertoires in COVID-19. Study-level information: Acute and convalescent COVID-19 specimens originated in the United States, Italy and Spain.

The protocol was immunoSEQ multiplex PCR, while the TCRdb copy is restricted to in-frame clones and leaves out a portion. Altogether about 31,000 clones are present, about 90% being singletons, with the ten largest covering less than 7%. There are 13 residues in the CDR3. Germline lookup yields CDR1 SNHLY and CDR2 FYNNEI. V lost 2 bases and J 6 bases, leaving 5 bases between the germline ends. V gene TRBV2 combines with J gene TRBJ1-6; D call uncertain. Sequenced input: peripheral blood. This receptor was obtained from a human donor in a cohort sampled during active COVID-19. The CDR3 DNA reads TGTGCCAGCAGTGAACAGGTTAATTCACCCCTCCACTTT. Its translation is CASSEQVNSPLHF.